What follows are 28 T cell receptor beta chains derived from one specimen sequenced in a study of tumor and adjacent non-tumor tissue in lung cancer. The template was RNA from unsorted bulk tissue. A modified ARM-PCR protocol with three rounds of nested PCR amplified TCRbeta. TCRdb re-derived calls from the multiplex PCR reads in MiXCR, one entry per CDR3 protein. The sample contains fewer than 85,000 distinct CDR3 sequences, more than 70% of which appear only once. The sample was lung tumor tissue. These receptors all come from a man aged 55-75 years with non-small cell lung cancer.

This clonotype was detected only a few times. The chain couples TRBV11-2 to TRBJ2-3; D uncertain. CDR3 length equals 12 residues. Germline V lookup: CDR1 SGHAT, CDR2 FQNNGV. The germline V and J ends were trimmed by 4 bases and 3 bases, with 5 bases remaining between them. CDR3 sequence: CASSSTTDTQYF. The CDR3, as DNA: TGTGCCAGCAGCTCCACGACAGATACGCAGTATTTT.

With regard to this clonotype: A junction boundary mismatches the germline segment, possibly from a read error. V usage is TRBV5-6 and J usage is TRBJ2-7, with a possible D match to TRBD2 (5 bases). CDR3 length: 14 residues. Per the germline V gene, CDR1 is SGHDT and CDR2 is YYEEEE. CDR3 in amino acids: CASSLPLTAYERYF. In nucleotides, the CDR3 is TGTGCCAGCAGCTTGCCATTAACAGCCTACGAGCGGTATTTC.

The chain uses TRBV29-1 and TRBJ2-3; tentatively, D is TRBD1 or TRBD2 (6 bases each). The CDR3 runs to 14 residues. Germline lookup yields CDR1 SQVTM and CDR2 ANQGSEA. Trimming took off 4 bases at V and 12 bases at J, with 23 bases between the two ends. CDR3 in amino acids: CSVGRGASTDKQYF. As DNA, the CDR3 is TGCAGCGTTGGGAGGGGGGCCTCCACAGATAAACAGTATTTT.

The chain is built from TRBV5-4 and TRBJ2-5, with D tentatively TRBD2 (5 bases). This CDR3 region has 15 residues. Germline V gene lookup returns CDR1 SGHNT and CDR2 YYREEE (reference sequence). The V and J ends lost 1 base and 3 bases respectively, with 13 bases between them. The CDR3 reads CASSLTYGVEETQYF. CDR3 nucleotides: TGTGCCAGCAGCTTGACCTACGGGGTAGAAGAGACCCAGTACTTC.

Concerning this clonotype: The junction does not match germline at one end; this may be a read error. This chain uses TRBV6-5 with TRBJ1-1, with D perhaps matching TRBD1 (6 bases). Per germline, CDR1 MNHEY and CDR2 SVGAGI. There are 15 residues in the CDR3. The CDR3 nucleotides are TGTGCCAGTAGTTACTCCCGCAGGGGTAGGGCCGAAGTTTTCTTT. Translating it yields CASSYSRRGRAEVFF.

This clonotype was detected only once. The chain carries TRBV11-3 and TRBJ2-1, with TRBD2 matching 11 bases. Losses at the gene ends were 5 bases for V and 5 bases for J; bases not matched to a gene: 5. This CDR3 has 15 amino acids. Germline CDR1 SGHNT, CDR2 YENEEA. For the CDR3, the DNA is TGTGCCAGCAGCGGGGGACTAGCGGTCAACAATGAGCAGTTCTTC. Amino acids: CASSGGLAVNNEQFF.

Of note for this clonotype: One end of the junction does not line up with germline, which may come from a read error. The DNA for the CDR3 is TGTGCCAGAAGGCGTGCAGAAACCTACGAGGAGTACTTC. This gives the protein CARRRAETYEEYF. The V gene is TRBV6-6, the J gene TRBJ2-7, with D hard to call. CDR3 length: 13 amino acids. Germline CDR1 and CDR2: MNHNY and SVGAGI (reference sequence).

Details on this clonotype: Because it lacks the conserved phenylalanine or tryptophan at the end, this CDR3 is likely a read error. The V call is TRBV6-1, the J call TRBJ2-7; D is undetermined. This CDR3 comprises 13 residues. Germline CDR1 and CDR2: MNHNS and SASEGT. The CDR3 region is CASSEGRLLEQYI. CDR3 DNA sequence: TGTGCCAGTAGTGAAGGGCGGCTCCTCGAGCAGTACATC.

This sequence joins TRBV20-1 and TRBJ2-7, with D perhaps matching TRBD1 (5 bases). The CDR3 is made up of 12 amino acids. Germline CDR1 DFQATT, CDR2 SNEGSKA (reference sequence). V dropped 7 bases and J dropped 5 bases, with 15 bases sitting between them. This CDR3 reads CSEKDKADEQYF. The CDR3 DNA sequence: TGCAGTGAGAAGGACAAAGCCGACGAGCAGTACTTC.

For this clonotype: A read error may account for a junction end that differs from germline. This chain uses TRBV7-8 with TRBJ2-3; D is unresolved. The CDR3 has 15 amino acids. In germline, CDR1 is SGHVS, CDR2 FQNEAQ. The CDR3 here is CASSLVPQGIDTQFF. The CDR3 DNA is TGTGCCAGCAGCTTAGTACCTCAAGGTATAGATACGCAGTTTTTT.

V usage is TRBV20-1 and J usage is TRBJ2-5, with 9 bases fitting TRBD1. V trimming: 3 bases; J trimming: 7 bases; junction bases outside the gene matches: 12. Germline loops: CDR1 DFQATT, CDR2 SNEGSKA (reference sequence). CDR3 length equals 15 residues. The CDR3 protein is CSARARTGVFGTQYF. CDR3 coding DNA: TGCAGTGCTAGGGCCAGGACAGGGGTTTTTGGGACCCAGTACTTC.

About this clonotype: The junction does not match germline at one end; this may be a read error. The chain employs TRBV20-1 and TRBJ2-7, with 15 bases identical to TRBD2. The CDR3 length is 15 residues. Germline CDR1 reads DFQATT; CDR2 reads SNEGSKA (reference sequence). The DNA for the CDR3 is TGCAGTGCTGGAAAGGGACTAGCGGGAGGACAAGAGCACTACTTC. Translated: CSAGKGLAGGQEHYF.

A remark on this clonotype: The CDR3 carries no conserved terminal phenylalanine or tryptophan, so it likely arises from a read error. V and J are TRBV5-6 and TRBJ2-7; TRBD2 aligns across 8 bases. Germline V CDR1 and CDR2: SGHDT, YYEEEE. There are 16 residues in the CDR3. This chain's CDR3 is CVSSPYEAGVLSEQYC. DNA for the CDR3: TGTGTCAGCAGCCCCTACGAAGCGGGAGTTCTGTCCGAGCAGTACTGC.

The table lists this clonotype with a few counts. Compared with germline, one end of the junction differs, possibly owing to a read error. This chain joins TRBV13 and TRBJ2-2, with TRBD1 matching 7 bases. The CDR3 is 15 amino acids. In germline, CDR1 is PRHDT, CDR2 FYEKMQ (reference sequence). The CDR3: CASKLETGFTGDLFF. The CDR3 DNA reads TGTGCCAGCAAGTTGGAGACAGGGTTCACCGGGGATCTGTTTTTT.

This clonotype is medium-sized in the sample. The CDR3 spells CASSSPLKADTQYF. In nucleotides, the CDR3 is TGTGCCAGCAGTTCCCCGCTTAAGGCAGATACGCAGTATTTT. The genes are TRBV6-6 and TRBJ2-3; D gene unclear. The CDR3 has 14 residues. V lost 4 bases and J 4 bases, leaving 12 bases between the germline ends. The germline CDR1 and CDR2 sequences are MNHNY and SVGAGI (reference sequence).

The table lists this clonotype with a count of one. Lacking the conserved final phenylalanine or tryptophan, this CDR3 likely reflects a read error. The DNA is omitted, as the CDR3 cannot be located on it reliably, and the CDR3 follows TCRdb's listing. The chain couples TRBV12-3 or TRBV12-4 to TRBJ2-1; the table's D call of TRBD2 was not tested on the DNA. The CDR3 totals 15 residues, both ends included. The CDR3: CASNFPQRDHNERFY.

About this clonotype itself: One end of the junction is discordant with germline, which a read error may explain. The chain uses TRBV29-1 and TRBJ2-7; D is unresolved. CDR3 length: 11 amino acids. Germline V CDR1 and CDR2: SQVTM, ANQGSEA. The CDR3 coding sequence is TGCAGCGCCTTCGTCCATACAGAGCAATACTTC. As protein: CSAFVHTEQYF.

As regards this clonotype: Mismatch with germline at one junction end may stem from a read error. The chain combines TRBV6-2 or TRBV6-3 with TRBJ2-2; D assignment may be TRBD1 or TRBD2 (5 bases each). The CDR3 sequence is 14 residues long. Germline-derived CDR1 and CDR2 are MNHEY and SVGEGT. The DNA for the CDR3 is TGTGCCAGCAGTTACTTAGGGTCCTCCAGGGAGCTGTTATTT. Amino acids: CASSYLGSSRELLF.

Comments on this clonotype: The junction and the germline gene differ at one end; a read error may be behind it. The chain carries TRBV12-3 or TRBV12-4 and TRBJ2-5; D unclear. The CDR3 is made up of 13 amino acids. This CDR3 reads CASSGDCQETHYF. The CDR3 DNA is TGTGCCAGCAGTGGAGATTGCCAAGAGACCCACTACTTC.

This clonotype was observed a few times. Likely a read error: the CDR3 ends without its conserved phenylalanine or tryptophan. The chain uses TRBV24-1 and TRBJ2-3, with a tentative D call TRBD1 (6 bases). V was shortened by 4 bases and J by 3 bases, with 13 bases between the two germline ends. Germline-derived CDR1 and CDR2 are KGHDR and SFDVKD. The CDR3 has 15 residues. The CDR3 is CATSEMTGPTDTQYL. DNA of the CDR3: TGTGCCACCAGTGAGATGACAGGCCCGACAGATACGCAGTATCTT.

Regarding this clonotype: A read error may produce the germline difference seen at one junction end. The rearrangement links TRBV29-1 to TRBJ1-2; D is unresolved. This CDR3 has 13 amino acids. Germline-derived CDR1 and CDR2 are SQVTM and ANQGSEA. As DNA, the CDR3 is TGCGGCGTTGGGATAGCTAGCAACGGGGGCTACACCTTC. This sequence encodes CGVGIASNGGYTF.

This clonotype has at least ten counts. The V gene is TRBV20-1, the J gene TRBJ2-2; 10 bases are a match to TRBD2. Germline V gene sequence: CDR1 DFQATT, CDR2 SNEGSKA (reference sequence). J gave up 1 base and V 6 bases, and 5 bases lay outside the gene matches. The CDR3 covers 15 residues. The CDR3 loop reads CSAWLAGENTGELFF. DNA of the CDR3: TGCAGTGCCTGGCTAGCGGGGGAGAACACCGGGGAGCTGTTTTTT.

This clonotype was picked up a small number of times. The junction does not match germline at one end; this may be a read error. V usage is TRBV6-2 or TRBV6-3 and J usage is TRBJ2-5; the match to TRBD2 covers 7 bases. This CDR3 spans 15 amino acids. In germline, CDR1 is MNHEY, CDR2 SVGEGT. CDR3: CANSFKGAGEEAQYF. The CDR3 coding sequence is TGTGCCAACAGCTTTAAAGGGGCGGGAGAAGAGGCCCAGTACTTC.

The chain links TRBV10-3 to TRBJ2-1; TRBD2 agrees at 10 bases. With 7 bases clipped from V and 8 bases from J, the junction kept 8 bases outside the gene matches. This CDR3 spans 14 amino acids. Germline V CDR1 and CDR2: ENHRY, SYGVKD. CDR3 coding DNA: TGTGCCATCAACCCTAGCGGGAGCAACTATGAGCAGTTCTTC. Translating it yields CAINPSGSNYEQFF.

The V gene is TRBV20-1, the J gene TRBJ2-3, with D maybe TRBD2 (6 bases). Trimming cost V 6 bases and J 14 bases, with 24 bases left between them. The CDR3 runs 13 residues. The germline CDR1 and CDR2 sequences are DFQATT and SNEGSKA (reference sequence). CDR3: CSASREVTDMRYF. In DNA, the CDR3 is TGCAGTGCCTCGAGGGAGGTAACAGATATGCGGTATTTT.

Concerning this clonotype itself: One junction end disagrees with the germline gene, perhaps due to a read error. The chain joins TRBV20-1 to TRBJ2-1; D gene uncertain. The germline gives CDR1 DFQATT, CDR2 SNEGSKA (reference sequence). The length of the CDR3 is 15 residues. CDR3 DNA: TGCAGTGTTAGAGATCGTCGGACCCCCTACAATGAGCAGTTCTTC. Its protein product is CSVRDRRTPYNEQFF.

This clonotype has at least ten counts. V is TRBV6-6 and J is TRBJ2-1, with D maybe TRBD1 (5 bases). This CDR3 region has 14 residues. Germline V gene lookup returns CDR1 MNHNY and CDR2 SVGAGI (reference sequence). The ends were cut back, 1 base at V and 5 bases at J, with 9 bases in the middle. DNA for the CDR3: TGTGCCAGCAGTTACTGGGGCAGTCACAATGAGCAGTTCTTC. The encoded protein is CASSYWGSHNEQFF.

This clonotype came up once. The chain employs TRBV11-2 and TRBJ2-1; the D call may be TRBD1 or TRBD2 (5 bases each). This CDR3 is 14 amino acids long. V was trimmed by 8 bases and J by 5 bases, leaving 16 bases between them. CDR1 and CDR2 (germline): SGHAT, FQNNGV. In DNA, the CDR3 is TGTGCCAGCCAGAAGCGGCAGGGCGACAATGAGCAGTTCTTC. Its protein is CASQKRQGDNEQFF.